This T cell receptor beta chain emerged from a study of T cell responses to AZD1222 COVID-19 vaccine. The ends were cut back, 6 bases at V and 2 bases at J, with 14 bases in the middle. The germline CDR1 and CDR2 sequences are MNHEY and SMNVEV (reference sequence). The CDR3 has 14 residues. This clone was counted a few times. TCRdb's table, derived via immunoSEQ multiplex PCR, lists solely in-frame clones and lacks some. This table holds 150,000 to 200,000 clones, 90% found once. The receptor comes from an adult in good health. The rearrangement joins TRBV27 to TRBJ2-7; D not resolved. Sequenced material: peripheral blood, taken on day 0 of AZD1222 vaccination. CDR3 DNA sequence: TGTGCCAGCAGCTCCACACTCCTTGCCTACGAGCAGTACTTC. Residues: CASSSTLLAYEQYF.